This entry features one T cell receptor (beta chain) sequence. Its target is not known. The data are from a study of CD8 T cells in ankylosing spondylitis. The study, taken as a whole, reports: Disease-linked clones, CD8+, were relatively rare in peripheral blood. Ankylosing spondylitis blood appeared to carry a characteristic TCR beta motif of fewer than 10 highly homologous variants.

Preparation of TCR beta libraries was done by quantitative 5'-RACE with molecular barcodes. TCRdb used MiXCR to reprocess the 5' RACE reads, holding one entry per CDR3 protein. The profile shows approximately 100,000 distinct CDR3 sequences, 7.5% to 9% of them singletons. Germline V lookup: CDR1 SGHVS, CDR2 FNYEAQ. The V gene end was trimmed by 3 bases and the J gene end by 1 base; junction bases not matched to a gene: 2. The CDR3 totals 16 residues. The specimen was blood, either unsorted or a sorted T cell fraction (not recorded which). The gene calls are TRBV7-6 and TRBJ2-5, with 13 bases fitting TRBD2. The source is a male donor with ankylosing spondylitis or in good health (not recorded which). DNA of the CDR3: TGTGCCAGCAGCTTCGGACTAGCGGGAGTCCAAGAGACCCAGTACTTC. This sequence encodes CASSFGLAGVQETQYF. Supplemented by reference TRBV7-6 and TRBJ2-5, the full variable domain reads GAGVSQSPRYKVTKRGQDVALRCDPISGHVSLYWYRQALGQGPEFLTYFNYEAQQDKSGLPNDRFSAERPEGSISTLTIQRTEQRDSAMYRCASSFGLAGVQETQYFGPGTRLLVL.